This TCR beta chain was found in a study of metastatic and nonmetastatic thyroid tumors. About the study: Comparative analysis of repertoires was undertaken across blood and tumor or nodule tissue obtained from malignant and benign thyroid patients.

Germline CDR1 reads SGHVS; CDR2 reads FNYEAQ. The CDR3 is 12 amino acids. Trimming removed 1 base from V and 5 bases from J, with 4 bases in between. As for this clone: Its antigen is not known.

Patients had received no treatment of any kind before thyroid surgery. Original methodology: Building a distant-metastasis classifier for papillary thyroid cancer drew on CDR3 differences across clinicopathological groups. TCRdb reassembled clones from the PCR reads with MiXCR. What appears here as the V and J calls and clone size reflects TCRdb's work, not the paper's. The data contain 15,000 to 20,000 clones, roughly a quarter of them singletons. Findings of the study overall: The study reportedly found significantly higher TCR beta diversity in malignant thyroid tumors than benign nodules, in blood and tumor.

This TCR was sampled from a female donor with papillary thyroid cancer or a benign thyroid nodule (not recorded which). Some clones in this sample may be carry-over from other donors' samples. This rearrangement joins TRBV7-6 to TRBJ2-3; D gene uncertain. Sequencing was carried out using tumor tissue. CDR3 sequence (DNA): TGTGCCAGCAGCTTAGTTGTAGATACGCAGTATTTT. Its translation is CASSLVVDTQYF.